Following are 7 T cell receptor beta chains from one sample sequenced in a study of radiation and T cells in renal cell carcinoma. Generated by immunoSEQ multiplex PCR, the TCRdb table keeps only in-frame clones and is missing some. The repertoire holds 60,000 to 95,000 clones, with less than 90% as singletons. Time point indicated: blood 4 weeks post-SBRT, at nephrectomy. The treatment here: 15 Gy SBRT to primary tumor, nephrectomy 4 weeks later. The sequencing used blood, collected from a patient whose treatment included radiotherapy and nephrectomy. The source is an older woman with renal cell carcinoma.

V usage is TRBV11-3 and J usage is TRBJ2-3; the D is unclear. V was shortened by 5 bases and J by 4 bases, with 10 bases between the two germline ends. CDR3 size: 13 residues. Germline CDR1 SGHNT, CDR2 YENEEA. The CDR3 DNA is TGTGCCAGCAGCCCGGAGTGGGCAGATACGCAGTATTTT. It is translated as CASSPEWADTQYF.

The chain employs TRBV30 and TRBJ1-1, with TRBD1 as a possible D gene (6 bases). CDR3 length: 13 residues. V dropped 3 bases and J dropped 4 bases, with 12 bases sitting between them. Looked up from germline, CDR1 is GTSNPN and CDR2 is SVGIG (reference sequence). CDR3 amino acids: CAWSLTGSTEAFF. As DNA, the CDR3 is TGTGCCTGGAGCCTAACAGGGTCCACTGAAGCTTTCTTT.

The chain joins TRBV5-4 to TRBJ1-3, with D tentatively TRBD1 (5 bases). Between the trimmed V and J ends, which lost 6 bases and 4 bases, there was a span of 17 bases. Germline V lookup: CDR1 SGHNT, CDR2 YYREEE (reference sequence). The CDR3 loop spans 15 amino acids. Here the CDR3 reads CASTGAGGPGNTIYF. Here the CDR3 DNA reads TGTGCCAGCACCGGTGCGGGGGGTCCCGGAAACACCATATATTTT.

The chain employs TRBV19 and TRBJ2-5; possibly TRBD1 for D (7 bases). The CDR3 has 18 residues. The V gene lost 5 bases and the J gene lost 4 bases, with 26 bases spanning the gap. Looked up from germline, CDR1 is LNHDA and CDR2 is SQIVND (reference sequence). CDR3 loop: CASSPNPRGVRGTETQYF. The DNA of the CDR3 is TGTGCCAGTAGTCCCAACCCCAGGGGGGTCCGTGGGACAGAGACCCAGTACTTC.

The chain recombines TRBV6-5 with TRBJ1-2, with a weak D call TRBD1 (5 bases). The CDR3 is made up of 15 amino acids. V was trimmed by 4 bases and J by 9 bases, leaving 21 bases between them. Germline CDR1 is MNHEY and CDR2 is SVGAGI. CDR3 nucleotides: TGTGCCAGCAGTTCCCAGAGGGGTGACGGCAAGAGCTACACCTTC. Encoded protein: CASSSQRGDGKSYTF.

The genes are TRBV4-3 and TRBJ2-2, with 9 bases that match TRBD1. Germline CDR1 reads LGHNA; CDR2 reads YSLEER. The CDR3 covers 18 residues. Losses at the gene ends were 2 bases for V and 5 bases for J; bases not matched to a gene: 12. DNA of the CDR3: TGCGCCAGCAGCCAACCCACAGGGGGCAGAGGAAGGACCGGGGAGCTGTTTTTT. Translated: CASSQPTGGRGRTGELFF.

The rearrangement joins TRBV6-5 to TRBJ1-2; TRBD1 aligns across 7 bases. The germline gives CDR1 MNHEY, CDR2 SVGAGI. There are 14 residues in the CDR3. Unmatched junction bases numbered 7, after V lost 5 bases and J lost 4 bases. CDR3 loop: CASSRGQAGYGYTF. In DNA form, the CDR3 reads TGTGCCAGCAGTCGAGGACAGGCTGGCTATGGCTACACCTTC.